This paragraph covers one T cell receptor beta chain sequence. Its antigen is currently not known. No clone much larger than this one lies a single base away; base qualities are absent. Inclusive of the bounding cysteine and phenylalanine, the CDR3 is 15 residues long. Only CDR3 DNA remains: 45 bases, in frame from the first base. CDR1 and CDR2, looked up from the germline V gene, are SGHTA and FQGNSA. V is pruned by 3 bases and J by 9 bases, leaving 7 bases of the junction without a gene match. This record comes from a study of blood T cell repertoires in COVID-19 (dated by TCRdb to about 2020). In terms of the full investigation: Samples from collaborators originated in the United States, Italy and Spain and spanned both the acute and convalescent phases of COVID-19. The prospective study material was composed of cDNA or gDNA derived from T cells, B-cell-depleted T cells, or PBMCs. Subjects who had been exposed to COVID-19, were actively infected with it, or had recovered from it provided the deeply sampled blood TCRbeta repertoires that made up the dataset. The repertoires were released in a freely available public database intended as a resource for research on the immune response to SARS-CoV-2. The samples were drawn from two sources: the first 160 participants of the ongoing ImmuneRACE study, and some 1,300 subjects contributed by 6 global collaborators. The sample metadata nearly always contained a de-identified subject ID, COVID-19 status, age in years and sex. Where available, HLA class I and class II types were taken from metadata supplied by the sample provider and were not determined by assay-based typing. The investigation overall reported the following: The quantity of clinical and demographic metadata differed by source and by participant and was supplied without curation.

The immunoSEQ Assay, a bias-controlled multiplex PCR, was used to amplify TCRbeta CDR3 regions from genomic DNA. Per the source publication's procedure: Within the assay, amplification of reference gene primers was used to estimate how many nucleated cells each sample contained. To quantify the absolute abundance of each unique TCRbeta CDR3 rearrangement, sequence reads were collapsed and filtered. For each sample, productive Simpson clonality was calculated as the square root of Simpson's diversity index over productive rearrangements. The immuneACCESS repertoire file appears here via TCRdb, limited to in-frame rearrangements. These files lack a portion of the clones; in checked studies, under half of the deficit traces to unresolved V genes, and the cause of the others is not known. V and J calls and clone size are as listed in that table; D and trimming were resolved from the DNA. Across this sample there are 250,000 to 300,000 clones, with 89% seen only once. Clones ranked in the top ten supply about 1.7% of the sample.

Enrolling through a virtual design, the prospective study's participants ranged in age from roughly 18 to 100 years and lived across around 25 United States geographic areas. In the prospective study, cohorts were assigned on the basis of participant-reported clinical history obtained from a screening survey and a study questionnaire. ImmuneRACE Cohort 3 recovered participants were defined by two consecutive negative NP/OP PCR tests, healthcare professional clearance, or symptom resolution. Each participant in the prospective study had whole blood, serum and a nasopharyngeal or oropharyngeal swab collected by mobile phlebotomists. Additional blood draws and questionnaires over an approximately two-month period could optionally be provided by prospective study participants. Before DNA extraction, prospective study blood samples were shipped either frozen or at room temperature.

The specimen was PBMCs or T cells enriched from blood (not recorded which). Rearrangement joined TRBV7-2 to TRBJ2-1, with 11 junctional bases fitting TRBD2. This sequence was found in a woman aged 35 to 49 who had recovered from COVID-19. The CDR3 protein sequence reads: CASSFSGRGVSEQFF. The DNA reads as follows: TGTGCCAGCAGCTTTAGCGGGAGGGGAGTTAGTGAGCAGTTCTTC.